Presented here are 26 T cell receptor beta chains from one specimen sequenced in a study of T-cell memory formation after mild COVID-19 (dated by TCRdb to the early 2020s). The library was produced with 5' RACE. The instrument was an Illumina NovaSeq 6000. TCRdb redid the processing of the public reads, applying fastp at Q25 and MiXCR, and retained in-frame beta chains. For every CDR3 protein sequence, its rows merge into one entry that carries the most common genes and DNA. Recorded for this sample are hundreds of thousands of distinct CDR3 sequences; around 15% of them occurred a single time. Of the sample, about 4% falls within the top ten clones. The sample was PBMCs or a T cell subset sorted from them (not recorded which). These TCRs come from a man aged 18-30 years who had mild COVID-19 (a few samples of this study predate the infection). The sample titles of this study are shuffled in the database, so cell type and time point are left out; the donor was told from shared clones.

This chain connects TRBV20-1 to TRBJ2-4, with 8 positions matching TRBD2. There are 15 residues in the CDR3. Germline assignment: CDR1 DFQATT and CDR2 SNEGSKA (reference sequence). V shed 2 bases, J shed 2 bases, and the junction held 5 bases outside the gene matches. The CDR3 DNA follows: TGCAGTGCTAGACAGCGGGGGCTTACCAAAAACATTCAGTACTTC. Amino acid sequence: CSARQRGLTKNIQYF.

The chain links TRBV5-4 to TRBJ2-5, with no clear D. Germline loops: CDR1 SGHNT, CDR2 YYREEE (reference sequence). V was shortened by 3 bases and J by 7 bases, with 7 bases between the two germline ends. This CDR3 comprises 11 residues. CDR3 residues: CASSSFGTQYF. The CDR3 DNA sequence: TGTGCCAGCAGCTCCTTTGGGACCCAGTACTTC.

This clonotype was detected a few times. The rearrangement links TRBV12-3 or TRBV12-4 to TRBJ2-3, with TRBD1 matching over 9 bases. The CDR3 sequence is 14 residues long. Unmatched junction bases numbered 3, after V lost 4 bases and J lost 4 bases. The chain's CDR3 is CASSYRDRADTQYF. For the CDR3, the DNA is TGTGCCAGCAGTTACCGGGACAGGGCAGATACGCAGTATTTT.

The V and J genes are TRBV7-9 and TRBJ2-7, with 7 bases identical to TRBD1. The V segment lost 2 bases and the J segment 9 bases; nucleotides outside the gene matches: 10. Germline lookup yields CDR1 SEHNR and CDR2 FQNEAQ (reference sequence). The CDR3 length is 14 residues. CDR3 in amino acids: CASSLSGQKGLQYV. CDR3 DNA sequence: TGTGCCAGCAGCTTATCGGGACAGAAAGGTTTGCAGTACGTC.

The sample holds a few counts of this clonotype. The rearrangement uses TRBV20-1 and TRBJ1-5; weak D call: TRBD1 (5 bases). V dropped 5 bases and J dropped 4 bases, with 12 bases sitting between them. The germline CDR1 and CDR2 sequences are DFQATT and SNEGSKA (reference sequence). CDR3 length: 13 residues. The CDR3 region has the DNA TGCAGTGCTGGGGGGGACGGGAATCAGCCCCAGCATTTT. Encoded protein: CSAGGDGNQPQHF.

This clonotype was counted many times. The chain is built from TRBV5-1 and TRBJ2-6; D remains ambiguous. V lost 0 bases and J 2 bases, leaving 3 bases between the germline ends. CDR1 is SGHRS, CDR2 YFSETQ, per germline. The CDR3 is made up of 14 amino acids. For the CDR3, the DNA is TGCGCCAGCAGCTTGGAAGCTGGGGCCAACGTCCTGACTTTC. It encodes CASSLEAGANVLTF.

This chain links TRBV6-6 with TRBJ2-7, with 12 bases fitting TRBD2. Germline lookup yields CDR1 MNHNY and CDR2 SVGAGI (reference sequence). This CDR3 contains 15 residues. Trimming at V came to 6 bases and at J to 2 bases, leaving 5 bases not matched to a gene. CDR3 loop: CASSLRTSGAYEQYV. The CDR3 region has the DNA TGTGCCAGCAGCCTCCGGACTAGCGGGGCCTACGAGCAGTACGTC.

This clonotype has more than one count but fewer than ten. The chain is built from TRBV7-2 and TRBJ1-5; 7 nucleotides align to TRBD1. Germline values: CDR1 SGHTA, CDR2 FQGNSA. V lost 0 bases to trimming and J lost 0 bases; unmatched junction nucleotides: 2. This CDR3 is built from 16 residues. The CDR3 spells CASSLAGTDSNQPQHF. The CDR3 DNA reads TGTGCCAGCAGCTTAGCAGGGACAGATAGCAATCAGCCCCAGCATTTT.

This clonotype was observed a single time. This chain links TRBV12-3 or TRBV12-4 with TRBJ2-2; TRBD1 aligns across 12 bases. With 6 bases clipped from V and 3 bases from J, the junction kept 8 bases outside the gene matches. This CDR3 is 17 amino acids long. For the CDR3, the DNA is TGTGCCAGCAGCCCGGGACAGGGGGCTTCCCACACCGGGGAGCTGTTTTTT. Translation gives CASSPGQGASHTGELFF.

Comments on this clonotype: With a much larger clone just one base away, this may be a read error. The J gene is TRBJ1-1, the V gene TRBV12-3 or TRBV12-4, with D perhaps TRBD1 (5 bases). The CDR3 sequence is 13 residues long. V lost 6 bases, J lost 4 bases, and 12 bases lay in between. CDR3 DNA sequence: TGTGCCAGCAGAATGGGGCTGAGCACTGAAGCTTTCTTT. Translation gives CASRMGLSTEAFF.

V usage is TRBV6-2 or TRBV6-3 and J usage is TRBJ1-1; D not certain. The V gene lost 7 bases and the J gene lost 1 base, with 19 bases spanning the gap. The CDR3 covers 16 residues. Germline V gives CDR1 MNHEY, CDR2 SVGEGT. The CDR3 DNA follows: TGTGCCAGCACCGCAAGGAAAAGGTACACGAACACTGAAGCTTTCTTT. Its translation is CASTARKRYTNTEAFF.

The CDR3 nucleotides are TGCGCCAGCAGCTCCGGGAGGGAGACCCAGTACTTC. It is translated as CASSSGRETQYF. The chain employs TRBV5-1 and TRBJ2-5; 7 positions match TRBD2. The V gene's germline CDR1 is SGHRS and CDR2 YFSETQ. This CDR3 region has 12 residues. J gave up 5 bases and V 3 bases, and 1 base lay outside the gene matches.

This clonotype came up a few times. The chain has TRBV7-2 and TRBJ2-2; perhaps TRBD1 as D (6 bases). CDR1 and CDR2 (germline): SGHTA, FQGNSA. The CDR3 runs to 14 residues. Trimming left V 5 bases short and J 4 bases short, with 11 bases between. The CDR3 spells CASSPNRVTGELFF. The CDR3 coding sequence is TGTGCCAGCAGCCCAAACAGGGTCACCGGGGAGCTGTTTTTT.

The chain uses TRBV4-3 and TRBJ1-1; D is possibly TRBD1 (5 bases). Trimming took 3 bases from V and 4 from J, leaving 12 bases between them. CDR3 length: 14 residues. Germline assignment: CDR1 LGHNA and CDR2 YSLEER. The CDR3 sequence is CASSQPGSFTEAFF. In nucleotides, the CDR3 is TGCGCCAGCAGCCAGCCAGGGAGCTTCACTGAAGCTTTCTTT.

This rearrangement joins TRBV7-3 to TRBJ2-3; a possible D gene is TRBD1 (5 bases). The CDR3 sequence is 13 residues long. The V end was cut by 2 bases, the J end by 5 bases, with 8 bases between. CDR1 SGHTA and CDR2 FQGTGA come from the germline V gene. The CDR3 spells CASSLDTGDTQYF. DNA for the CDR3: TGTGCCAGCAGCTTAGACACAGGAGATACGCAGTATTTT.

The chain is built from TRBV5-1 and TRBJ2-5; no clear D. The CDR3 is 14 amino acids. From germline, CDR1 is SGHRS and CDR2 YFSETQ. V was shortened by 1 base and J by 5 bases, with 12 bases between the two germline ends. The CDR3: CASSLLPGGETQYF. CDR3 coding DNA: TGCGCCAGCAGCTTGTTACCAGGCGGCGAGACCCAGTACTTC.

This clonotype was recorded a few times. This chain joins TRBV7-3 and TRBJ2-2; 7 positions agree with TRBD1. Germline loops: CDR1 SGHTA, CDR2 FQGTGA. The CDR3 consists of 18 residues. J gave up 7 bases and V 5 bases, and 19 bases lay outside the gene matches. The DNA for the CDR3 is TGTGCCAGCAGCCCGGGGCGCAGGGGGTTCGGCGTAGGCGGGGAGCTGTTTTTT. Translating it yields CASSPGRRGFGVGGELFF.

The V gene is TRBV11-2, the J gene TRBJ2-1; D could derive from TRBD1 or TRBD2 (5 bases each). Germline loops: CDR1 SGHAT, CDR2 FQNNGV. There are 17 residues in the CDR3. The V and J ends lost 1 base and 4 bases respectively, with 17 bases between them. The CDR3 sequence: CASSLGGYGATYNEQFF. The DNA for the CDR3 is TGTGCCAGCAGCTTAGGCGGGTATGGGGCTACTTACAATGAGCAGTTCTTC.

The J gene is TRBJ2-5, the V gene TRBV5-1; 9 bases align to TRBD2. This CDR3 spans 16 amino acids. The germline CDR1 and CDR2 sequences are SGHRS and YFSETQ. V dropped 0 bases and J dropped 1; count of bases not matched to a gene: 4. In nucleotides, the CDR3 is TGCGCCAGCAGCTTGGAAGCGGGGGGACTCCAAGAGACCCAGTACTTC. Its protein product is CASSLEAGGLQETQYF.

The CDR3 DNA sequence: TGTGCCACCAGCAGAGTGGGCGGGGGGAACACAGATACGCAGTATTTT. As protein: CATSRVGGGNTDTQYF. The chain has TRBV15 and TRBJ2-3, with 8 bases aligning to TRBD2. Trimming took 1 base from V and 2 from J; bases not matched to a gene: 5. The CDR3 sequence is 16 residues long. Per germline, CDR1 LNHNV and CDR2 YYDKDF (reference sequence).

This clonotype was detected a few times. This sequence joins TRBV5-1 and TRBJ2-7; D is possibly TRBD1 or TRBD2 (6 bases each). The germline CDR1 and CDR2 sequences are SGHRS and YFSETQ. V gave up 5 bases and J gave up 0 bases, with 9 bases separating them. The CDR3 runs to 13 residues. CDR3 amino acids: CASREGDSYEQYF. In DNA, the CDR3 is TGCGCCAGCAGGGAGGGGGACTCCTACGAGCAGTACTTC.

This chain links TRBV5-1 with TRBJ1-6, with 9 bases matching TRBD1. CDR3 length equals 17 residues. Trimming removed 0 bases from V and 6 bases from J; junction bases left unmatched: 7. Per germline, CDR1 SGHRS and CDR2 YFSETQ. The CDR3 DNA follows: TGCGCCAGCAGCTTGGCGGGACAGGGAGGCCCTAATTCACCCCTCCACTTT. Translation: CASSLAGQGGPNSPLHF. The full variable domain, rest sourced from reference TRBV5-1 and TRBJ1-6, is KAGVTQTPRYLIKTRGQQVTLSCSPISGHRSVSWYQQTPGQGLQFLFEYFSETQRNKGNFPGRFSGRQFSNSRSEMNVSTLELGDSALYLCASSLAGQGGPNSPLHFGNGTRLTVT.

The chain has TRBV12-3 or TRBV12-4 and TRBJ2-5; 8 bases match TRBD1. This CDR3 region has 15 residues. J lost 2 bases, V lost 6 bases, and 8 bases had no gene match. Here the CDR3 reads CASSPRGTGQETQYF. For the CDR3, the DNA is TGTGCCAGCAGCCCCAGAGGGACAGGACAAGAGACCCAGTACTTC.

This clonotype was detected only a few times. The chain joins TRBV5-1 to TRBJ2-3; D is unresolved. The ends were cut back, 2 bases at V and 1 base at J, with 14 bases in the middle. The CDR3 sequence is 16 residues long. CDR1 and CDR2 from the germline V gene are SGHRS and YFSETQ. The CDR3 nucleotides are TGCGCCAGCAGCTTCACACCTCTCAGCGGCACAGATACGCAGTATTTT. This encodes CASSFTPLSGTDTQYF.

This clonotype was observed a handful of times. One base away lies a much larger clone, so this may be a sequencing read error. The chain employs TRBV7-3 and TRBJ2-7; 10 nucleotides match TRBD1. V dropped 5 bases and J dropped 3; count of bases not matched to a gene: 4. The CDR3 consists of 14 residues. Germline V CDR1 and CDR2: SGHTA, FQGTGA. The CDR3 DNA sequence: TGTGCCAGCAGCCCCGGGACAGGGGTCTACGAGCAGTACTTC. It encodes CASSPGTGVYEQYF.

This clonotype was picked up many times. The DNA of the CDR3 is TGTGCCAGCAGCGCTTCACAGGGGGTAGGATCACCCCTCCACTTT. Amino acids: CASSASQGVGSPLHF. The chain employs TRBV7-9 and TRBJ1-6; 8 bases align to TRBD1. This CDR3 comprises 15 residues. Looked up from germline, CDR1 is SEHNR and CDR2 is FQNEAQ (reference sequence). J was trimmed by 10 bases and V by 5 bases; bases with no gene match: 10.